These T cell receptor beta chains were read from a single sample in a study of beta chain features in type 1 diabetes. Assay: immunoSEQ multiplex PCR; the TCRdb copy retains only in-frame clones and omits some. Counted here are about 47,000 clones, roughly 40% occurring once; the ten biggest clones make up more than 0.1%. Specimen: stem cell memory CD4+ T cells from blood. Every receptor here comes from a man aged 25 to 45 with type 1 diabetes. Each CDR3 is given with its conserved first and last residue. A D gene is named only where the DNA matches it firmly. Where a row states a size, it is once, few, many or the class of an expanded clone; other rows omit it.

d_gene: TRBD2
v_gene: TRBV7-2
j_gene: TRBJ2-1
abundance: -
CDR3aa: CASLGTSGSYEQFF
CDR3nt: TGTGCGTCCCTAGGGACTAGCGGGAGCTATGAGCAGTTCTTC

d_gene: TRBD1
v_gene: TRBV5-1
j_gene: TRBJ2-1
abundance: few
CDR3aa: CASSRGQGEFF
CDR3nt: TGCGCCAGCAGCCGGGGACAGGGAGAGTTCTTC

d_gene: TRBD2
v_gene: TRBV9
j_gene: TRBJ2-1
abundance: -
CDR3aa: CASSVGYGRASYNEQFF
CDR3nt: TGTGCCAGCAGCGTAGGGTACGGGAGGGCCTCCTACAATGAGCAGTTCTTC

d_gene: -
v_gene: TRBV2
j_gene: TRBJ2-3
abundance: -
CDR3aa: CASSQGFYTDTQYF
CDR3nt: TGTGCCAGCAGTCAGGGTTTTTACACAGATACGCAGTATTTT

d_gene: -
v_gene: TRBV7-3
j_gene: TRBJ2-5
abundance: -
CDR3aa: CASSPTGRETQYF
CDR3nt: TGTGCCAGCAGCCCGACTGGAAGGGAGACCCAGTACTTC

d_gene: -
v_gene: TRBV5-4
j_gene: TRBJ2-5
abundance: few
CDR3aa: CASSLRTPQETQYF
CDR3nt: TGTGCCAGCAGCTTGCGGACTCCCCAAGAGACCCAGTACTTC

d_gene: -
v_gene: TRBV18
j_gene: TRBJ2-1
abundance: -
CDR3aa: CASSPAAAYYSSGRNEQFF
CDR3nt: TGTGCCAGCTCACCAGCAGCGGCTTACTATAGCTCGGGGAGGAATGAGCAGTTCTTC

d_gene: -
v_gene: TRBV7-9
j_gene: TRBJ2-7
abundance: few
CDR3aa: CASSFRAGYEQYF
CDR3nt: TGTGCCAGCAGCTTTCGCGCGGGTTACGAGCAGTACTTC

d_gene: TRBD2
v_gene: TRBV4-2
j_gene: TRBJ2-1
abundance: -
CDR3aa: CASSRGSAEQFF
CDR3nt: TGTGCCAGCAGCCGCGGGAGTGCCGAGCAGTTCTTC

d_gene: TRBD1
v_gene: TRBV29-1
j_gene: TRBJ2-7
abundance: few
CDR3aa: CSVFMDRVRREQYF
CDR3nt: TGCAGCGTTTTCATGGACAGGGTAAGGCGCGAGCAGTACTTC

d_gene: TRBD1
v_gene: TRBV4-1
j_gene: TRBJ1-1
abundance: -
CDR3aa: CASSPIIPNRGRNTEAFF
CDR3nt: TGCGCCAGCAGTCCTATTATACCCAACAGGGGTAGGAACACTGAAGCTTTCTTT

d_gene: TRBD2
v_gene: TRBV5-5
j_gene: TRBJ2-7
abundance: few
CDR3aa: CASSWAGERYEQYF
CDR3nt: TGTGCCAGCAGCTGGGCGGGGGAGCGCTACGAGCAGTACTTC

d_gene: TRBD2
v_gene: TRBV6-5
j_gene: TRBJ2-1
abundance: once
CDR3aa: CASSDGLAGADEQFF
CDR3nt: TGTGCCAGCAGCGACGGACTAGCGGGAGCGGATGAGCAGTTCTTC

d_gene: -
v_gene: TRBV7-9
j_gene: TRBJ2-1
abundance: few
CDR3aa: CASSSPGTPTNNEQFF
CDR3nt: TGTGCCAGCAGCTCCCCAGGGACACCAACCAACAATGAGCAGTTCTTC

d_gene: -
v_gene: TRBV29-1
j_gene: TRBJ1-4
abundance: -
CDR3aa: CSVGGGPGREKLFF
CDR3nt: TGCAGCGTTGGCGGGGGGCCCGGGCGGGAAAAACTGTTTTTT

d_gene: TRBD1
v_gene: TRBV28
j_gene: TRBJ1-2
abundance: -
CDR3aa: CASSSLGQGADYGYTF
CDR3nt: TGTGCCAGCAGTTCTTTAGGACAGGGTGCAGACTATGGCTACACCTTC

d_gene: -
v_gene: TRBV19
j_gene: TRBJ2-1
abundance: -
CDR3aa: CARRTVVPGHDEQFF
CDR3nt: TGTGCCAGGCGTACTGTGGTCCCCGGACACGATGAGCAGTTCTTC

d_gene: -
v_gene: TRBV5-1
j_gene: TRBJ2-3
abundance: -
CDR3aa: CASSLGLDTQYF
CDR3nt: TGCGCCAGCAGCTTAGGACTAGATACGCAGTATTTT

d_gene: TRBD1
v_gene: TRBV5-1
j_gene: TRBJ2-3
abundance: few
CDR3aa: CASSTYTTGERADTQYF
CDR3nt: TGCGCCAGCAGCACATACACGACAGGGGAGCGGGCAGATACGCAGTATTTT

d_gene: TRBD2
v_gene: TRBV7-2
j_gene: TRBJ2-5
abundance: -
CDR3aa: CASSPDPSGSMETQYF
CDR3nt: TGTGCCAGCAGCCCGGACCCTAGCGGGAGTATGGAGACCCAGTACTTC

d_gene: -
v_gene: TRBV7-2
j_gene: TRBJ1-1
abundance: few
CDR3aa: CASSKLRGRGNTEAFF
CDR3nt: TGTGCCAGCAGCAAACTCAGGGGTAGAGGGAACACTGAAGCTTTCTTT

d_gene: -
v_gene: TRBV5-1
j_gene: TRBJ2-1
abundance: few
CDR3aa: CASSPDFPYNEQFF
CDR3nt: TGCGCCAGCAGCCCGGACTTCCCTTACAATGAGCAGTTCTTC